Below are 17 T cell receptor beta chains sequenced from a single sample in a study of control samples from healthy donors and cancer patients. Here immunoSEQ multiplex PCR was the method, and the copy in TCRdb shows in-frame clones only, minus some. The sample holds tens of thousands of clones, roughly 85% seen once. The sequencing input was blood. These receptors all stem from a middle-aged man in good health.

This clone was seen more than once but under ten times. This chain connects TRBV10-1 to TRBJ2-2; D is unclear. Deletions cut 7 bases from V and 4 bases from J, with 10 bases between. In germline, CDR1 is WNHNN, CDR2 SYGVQD (reference sequence). The CDR3 is made up of 13 amino acids. The CDR3 bases are TGCGCCAGCAAGGGTCTAGGCACCGGGGAGCTGTTTTTT. As protein: CASKGLGTGELFF.

J is TRBJ2-5 and V is TRBV5-1; a weak D match, TRBD1 (5 bases). CDR3 length: 13 residues. The germline gives CDR1 SGHRS, CDR2 YFSETQ. V dropped 1 base and J dropped 5 bases, with 9 bases sitting between them. The CDR3 nucleotides are TGCGCCAGCAGCTTGACAGGCTGGGAGACCCAGTACTTC. This gives the protein CASSLTGWETQYF.

This chain links TRBV6-2 or TRBV6-3 with TRBJ2-7; D is tentatively TRBD1 or TRBD2 (6 bases each). V was shortened by 1 base and J by 6 bases, with 22 bases between the two germline ends. Germline V gene data show CDR1 as MNHEY and CDR2 as SVGEGT. This CDR3 has 17 residues. CDR3 in DNA: TGTGCCAGCAGTTACTTTTTAGACCAAATACGGGGGCGCGAGCAGTACTTC. Translated: CASSYFLDQIRGREQYF.

The count of this clone is one. The chain is built from TRBV5-8 and TRBJ1-4; maybe TRBD1 (5 bases). CDR1 SGHTS and CDR2 YDEGEE come from the germline V gene. This CDR3 spans 14 amino acids. V was pared by 4 bases and J by 8 bases, with 15 bases between. CDR3 nucleotide sequence: TGTGCCAGCAGCCTCCGGGACGCTGGAGAAAAACTGTTTTTT. Translating gives CASSLRDAGEKLFF.

The chain recombines TRBV4-2 with TRBJ2-1; D perhaps matches TRBD2 (5 bases). Germline V lookup: CDR1 LGHNA, CDR2 YNFKEQ. Trimming removed 2 bases from V and 3 bases from J, with 23 bases in between. CDR3 length: 19 residues. The CDR3 protein is CASSQNTFTLAPYYNEQFF. CDR3 in DNA: TGTGCCAGCAGCCAAAATACATTTACTCTAGCCCCGTACTACAATGAGCAGTTCTTC.

The chain joins TRBV7-2 to TRBJ1-2; D is ambiguous. The CDR3 spans 13 residues. V lost 5 bases and J 6 bases, leaving 13 bases between the germline ends. CDR1 SGHTA and CDR2 FQGNSA come from the germline V gene. The CDR3 DNA sequence: TGTGCCAGCAGCCCCGTCGCCTTTGATGGCTACACCTTC. Protein sequence: CASSPVAFDGYTF.

In regard to this clone: Other DNA sequences in this sample translate to the same CDR3. This chain connects TRBV27 to TRBJ1-1; D is perhaps TRBD1 (6 bases). Trimming removed 0 bases at V and 2 bases at J, with 7 bases between. This CDR3 has 14 amino acids. The V gene's germline CDR1 is MNHEY and CDR2 SMNVEV (reference sequence). The CDR3 sequence is CASSLSGGNTEAFF. CDR3 nucleotide sequence: TGTGCCAGCAGTTTATCGGGGGGCAACACTGAAGCTTTCTTT.

The V gene is TRBV28, the J gene TRBJ2-1; tentative D call: TRBD2 (6 bases). CDR3 size: 13 residues. Trimming removed 5 bases from V and 7 bases from J, with 12 bases in between. Germline V gives CDR1 MDHEN, CDR2 SYDVKM. This CDR3 is CASSPGVRNEQFF. The CDR3 DNA is TGTGCCAGCAGTCCGGGAGTGCGTAATGAGCAGTTCTTC.

The genes are TRBV6-2 or TRBV6-3 and TRBJ2-4; 9 nucleotides agree with TRBD1. The germline V gene encodes CDR1 MNHEY and CDR2 SVGEGT. V shed 2 bases, J shed 10 bases, and the junction held 3 bases outside the gene matches. CDR3 length: 13 amino acids. In nucleotides, the CDR3 is TGTGCCAGCAGTTACGGGACAGGGTTAATTCAGTACTTC. This encodes CASSYGTGLIQYF.

The V and J genes are TRBV3-1 (or the pseudogene TRBV3-2) and TRBJ2-1, with 12 bases aligning to TRBD2. The CDR3 is 16 residues long. V was clipped by 5 bases and J by 4 bases; unmatched bases: 6. In germline, CDR1 is LGHDT, CDR2 YNNKEL (reference sequence). The CDR3 protein is CASSTTSGGHYNEQFF. The DNA of the CDR3 is TGTGCCAGCAGCACCACTAGCGGGGGGCATTACAATGAGCAGTTCTTC.

The V and J genes are TRBV29-1 and TRBJ2-7; no clear D. This CDR3 contains 12 residues. Germline CDR1 and CDR2: SQVTM and ANQGSEA. V was clipped by 7 bases and J by 2 bases, with 12 bases between them. CDR3 residues: CSAETTAYEQYF. The CDR3 bases are TGCAGCGCCGAAACTACAGCCTACGAGCAGTACTTC.

The rearrangement links TRBV18 to TRBJ2-7; 7 bases are shared with TRBD2. Trimming took 3 bases from V and 7 from J; bases not matched to a gene: 6. This CDR3 comprises 13 residues. Germline CDR1 is KGHSH and CDR2 is LQKENI. CDR3: CASSPVGRGEQYF. CDR3 coding DNA: TGTGCCAGCTCACCTGTGGGGAGGGGTGAGCAGTACTTC.

The V and J genes are TRBV12-3 or TRBV12-4 and TRBJ1-5; D is ambiguous. This CDR3 region has 12 residues. With 6 bases removed from V and 0 bases from J, the gap between germline ends came to 3 bases. The CDR3: CASRNSNQPQHF. The CDR3 nucleotides read TGTGCCAGCAGGAATAGCAATCAGCCCCAGCATTTT.

The V gene is TRBV4-1, the J gene TRBJ1-1, with D unclear. CDR3 size: 15 residues. V lost 1 base to trimming and J lost 0 bases, with 9 bases between them. Germline values: CDR1 MGHRA, CDR2 YSYEKL. The DNA for the CDR3 is TGCGCCAGCAGCCAAGTTTTAGAACTGAACACTGAAGCTTTCTTT. Translated, it gives CASSQVLELNTEAFF.

The chain recombines TRBV5-5 with TRBJ2-3, with D perhaps TRBD2 (6 bases). CDR1 and CDR2 from the germline V gene are SGHKS and YYEKEE (reference sequence). This CDR3 spans 13 amino acids. CDR3 region: CVFGRGSTDTQYF. As DNA, the CDR3 is TGTGTCTTTGGGCGGGGTAGCACAGATACGCAGTATTTT.

The CDR3 coding sequence is TGTGCCAGCAGTGAACCGAGGACCTTTACAGATACGCAGTATTTT. As protein: CASSEPRTFTDTQYF. This sequence joins TRBV25-1 and TRBJ2-3; D unclear. The germline V gene has CDR1 MGHDK and CDR2 SYGVNS. Trimming took 2 bases from V and 3 from J, leaving 12 bases between them. The CDR3 contains 15 residues.

The chain employs TRBV4-1 and TRBJ2-7, with TRBD2 identical over 8 bases. This CDR3 region has 12 residues. CDR1 MGHRA and CDR2 YSYEKL come from the germline V gene. V lost 6 bases, J lost 6 bases, and 4 bases stayed unmatched. CDR3 amino acids: CASSPGGGEQYF. The CDR3 nucleotides read TGCGCCAGCAGTCCCGGGGGGGGCGAGCAGTACTTC.